Only a few counts were recorded for the clone carrying this T cell receptor beta chain. TCRdb called the RT-PCR reads again in MiXCR, with one record for every CDR3 protein. The repertoire holds about 700,000 distinct CDR3 sequences, with roughly 14% as singletons. This record belongs to a study of response to subunit inactivated influenza vaccine. The CDR3 has 14 residues. V was trimmed by 1 base and J by 1 base, leaving 7 bases between them. CDR1 and CDR2 (germline): SGHAT, FQNNGV. The material sequenced was PBMCs from blood, taken around 15 days before vaccination. This TCR was sampled from a man between 50 and 59 years old who received an inactivated influenza vaccine. The J gene is TRBJ2-5, the V gene TRBV11-2; no firm D call. CDR3 region: CASSLAETQETQYF. In DNA, the CDR3 is TGTGCCAGCAGCTTAGCGGAAACCCAAGAGACCCAGTACTTC.